The rows below give T cell receptor beta chains drawn from one sample of a study of Ad26.COV2.S vaccination and SARS-CoV-2 variants. Repertoires were generated with immunoSEQ multiplex PCR, while TCRdb's copy carries only in-frame clones and drops some. The sample holds around 400,000 clones, about 88% seen once. This sample comprised peripheral blood, obtained in a trial of Ad26.COV2.S vaccine versus placebo. These receptors all stem from a person between 18 and 65 years old who received the Ad26.COV2.S COVID-19 vaccine or a placebo. Each CDR3 is given with its conserved first and last residue. A D gene is named only where the DNA matches it firmly. Clone size is given for some rows only: seen once, a few or many times, or a class if the clone is expanded.

v_gene,d_gene,len,j_gene,abundance,CDR3nt,CDR3aa
TRBV19,-,13,TRBJ2-5,once,TGTGCCAGTAGCCCCTCCCCCAAGGGGGCCCAGTACTTC,CASSPSPKGAQYF
TRBV21-1,-,19,TRBJ2-1,-,TGTGCCAGCAGCAAAAGTGGGGAGACTAGCGGGAGTGGCTACAATGAGCAGTTCTTC,CASSKSGETSGSGYNEQFF
TRBV28,TRBD2,17,TRBJ2-4,-,TGTGCCAGCAGGGTTGGGGCGGGAGCATTGCCCAAAAACATTCAGTACTTC,CASRVGAGALPKNIQYF
TRBV19,-,16,TRBJ2-5,-,TGTGCCAGTAGTATAATTCTAGGGTGGGACCAAGAGACCCAGTACTTC,CASSIILGWDQETQYF
TRBV3-1/TRBV3-2,TRBD2,16,TRBJ2-1,once,TGTGCCAGCAGCCAAGGTCGGCGGGAGGCCTACAATGAGCAGTTCTTC,CASSQGRREAYNEQFF
TRBV30,TRBD2,14,TRBJ2-3,-,TGTGCCTGCCGGGCGGGAGGGCGCACAGATACGCAGTATTTT,CACRAGGRTDTQYF
TRBV7-2,-,15,TRBJ1-3,-,TGTGCCAGCAGCTCCGCTGGGGGGAAGGAAAACACCATATATTTT,CASSSAGGKENTIYF
TRBV12-3/TRBV12-4,-,12,TRBJ1-2,-,TGTGCCAGCAGTACGACCCGGCGTGGCTACACCTTC,CASSTTRRGYTF
TRBV19,-,13,TRBJ2-7,-,TGTGCCAGTAGTATAGACGGCTTAGGCGAGCAGTACTTC,CASSIDGLGEQYF
TRBV28,-,12,TRBJ1-2,-,TGTGCCAGCAATCCCGGCCTCGGAGGCTACACCTTC,CASNPGLGGYTF
TRBV12-3/TRBV12-4,-,13,TRBJ1-1,-,TGTGCCAGCACCGAAGGACCCGGAGCTGAAGCTTTCTTT,CASTEGPGAEAFF
TRBV9,TRBD2,16,TRBJ2-5,-,TGTGCCAGCCGCCAGGGGGGGGCTAGCGGGATCGAGACCCAGTACTTC,CASRQGGASGIETQYF
TRBV14,TRBD2,16,TRBJ2-2,few,TGTGCCAGCAGCCAGCGACTAGCGGGAGAGACCGGGGAGCTGTTTTTT,CASSQRLAGETGELFF
TRBV11-2,TRBD1,15,TRBJ2-7,-,TGTGCCAGCAGCGCCGTCCGGGACAGGGGGCACGAGCAGTACTTC,CASSAVRDRGHEQYF
TRBV24-1,-,14,TRBJ1-2,once,TGTGCCACCAGTGATTCTAACAGCCCCTATGGCTACACCTTC,CATSDSNSPYGYTF
TRBV7-2,-,15,TRBJ2-7,-,TGTGCCAGCAGCCCAAGGGGCGGGAAAATCGACGAGCAGTACTTC,CASSPRGGKIDEQYF
TRBV28,-,11,TRBJ2-1,-,TGTGCCAGCAGTCGACCCAATGAGCAGTTCTTC,CASSRPNEQFF
TRBV7-9,-,13,TRBJ1-4,-,TGTGCCAGCAGCCCGGAGGGGAGCGAAAAACTGTTTTTT,CASSPEGSEKLFF
TRBV4-1,TRBD2,17,TRBJ2-3,-,TGCGCCAGCAGCCCGACCTATAGCGGGAGCAGCACAGATACGCAGTATTTT,CASSPTYSGSSTDTQYF
TRBV7-2,TRBD2,15,TRBJ2-1,-,TGTGCCAGCAGCTTAGGCGGGAGGGGGACAAATGAGCAGTTCTTC,CASSLGGRGTNEQFF
TRBV19,-,16,TRBJ2-7,-,TGTGCCAGTAGTATCCAAGCAGGGGCTCTCCCGGGAGAGCAGTACTTC,CASSIQAGALPGEQYF
TRBV6-6,-,13,TRBJ1-4,-,TGTGCCAGCAGTTACGAACACCCTGAAAAACTGTTTTTT,CASSYEHPEKLFF
TRBV27,TRBD2,19,TRBJ2-3,-,TGTGCCAGCAGTTCTCCATGGACTAGCGGGAGCTGGCGCACAGATACGCAGTATTTT,CASSSPWTSGSWRTDTQYF
TRBV7-9,TRBD2,15,TRBJ2-1,-,TGTGCCAGCAGTTTCATGTCTAGCGGGAACAATGAGCAGTTCTTC,CASSFMSSGNNEQFF
TRBV19,TRBD1,16,TRBJ1-1,-,TGTGCCAGTAGTATAACCCCGGGACAGGGTTCGACTGAAGCTTTCTTT,CASSITPGQGSTEAFF
TRBV27,TRBD1,14,TRBJ2-7,few,TGTGCCAGCAGTCTACGGACAGGGGGCCGCGAGCAGTACTTC,CASSLRTGGREQYF
TRBV5-1,TRBD2,16,TRBJ2-5,-,TGCGCCAGCAGCCTGGACCTAGCGGGGCCTCAAGAGACCCAGTACTTC,CASSLDLAGPQETQYF
TRBV3-1/TRBV3-2,TRBD1,15,TRBJ2-1,-,TGTGCCAGCAGCCTCCCGGACAGGGGATTTAATGAGCAGTTCTTC,CASSLPDRGFNEQFF
TRBV10-3,-,13,TRBJ1-1,-,TGTGCCATCAGATTTGACAGGAACACTGAAGCTTTCTTT,CAIRFDRNTEAFF
TRBV7-9,TRBD2,16,TRBJ2-3,-,TGTGCCAGCAGCTTACGGACTAGCGGGACGACAGATACGCAGTATTTT,CASSLRTSGTTDTQYF
TRBV9,TRBD1,15,TRBJ2-1,-,TGTGCCAGCAGCGTAGAAACAGGGGTATTGGATGAGCAGTTCTTC,CASSVETGVLDEQFF
TRBV7-9,-,15,TRBJ2-2,few,TGTGCCAGCAGCTTCTGGCCCCTGAACACCGGGGAGCTGTTTTTT,CASSFWPLNTGELFF
TRBV15,TRBD2,15,TRBJ2-1,-,TGTGCCACCAGCAGCTCTAGCGGGATATTAGGTGAGCAGTTCTTC,CATSSSSGILGEQFF
TRBV9,-,15,TRBJ2-3,once,TGTGCCAGCAGCGTAGGTGAGGGACCCACAGATACGCAGTATTTT,CASSVGEGPTDTQYF
TRBV28,-,13,TRBJ1-1,-,TGTGCCAGCAGTTTATTAGGGATTGGTGAAGCTTTCTTT,CASSLLGIGEAFF
TRBV2,-,11,TRBJ2-3,-,TGTGCCAGTAGGAATACAGATACGCAGTATTTT,CASRNTDTQYF
TRBV12-3/TRBV12-4,-,12,TRBJ2-1,-,TGTGCCAGCAGCTTGAAGCCAGGGGAGCAGTTCTTC,CASSLKPGEQFF
TRBV7-2,-,15,TRBJ2-1,-,TGTGCCAGCAGCATTGGACCCGAGGGCTACAATGAGCAGTTCTTC,CASSIGPEGYNEQFF
TRBV11-3,TRBD1,14,TRBJ2-7,-,TGTGCCAGCAGCGGAGGGACAGGGGGGGACGAGCAGTACTTC,CASSGGTGGDEQYF
TRBV2,-,15,TRBJ2-1,-,TGTGCCAGCAGTTCCTTGGAGAGCTCCTACAATGAGCAGTTCTTC,CASSSLESSYNEQFF
TRBV7-6,-,13,TRBJ1-4,-,TGTGCCAGCAGCTTGGGGGCCCCTGAAAAACTGTTTTTT,CASSLGAPEKLFF
TRBV18,-,12,TRBJ1-2,-,TGTGCCAGCTCATCACAGGTCTATGGCTACACCTTC,CASSSQVYGYTF
TRBV21-1,-,16,TRBJ2-3,-,TGTGCCAGCAGCAAAGACCGGACAGGGACCACAGATACGCAGTATTTT,CASSKDRTGTTDTQYF
TRBV16,-,14,TRBJ2-7,-,TGTGCCAGCAGCCCCGGGGCACCCGGCCGCGAGCAGTACTTC,CASSPGAPGREQYF
TRBV5-1,TRBD2,15,TRBJ2-1,-,TGCGCCAGCAGCTTTGGACTAGCGGGATACAATGAGCAGTTCTTC,CASSFGLAGYNEQFF
TRBV28,-,12,TRBJ1-2,-,TGTGCCAGCACCCTATTGGGGGGCGGCTACACCTTC,CASTLLGGGYTF
TRBV5-5,TRBD1,15,TRBJ2-7,-,TGTGCCAGCAGCCCCCAGGGGGCAGGGTCCTACGAGCAGTACTTC,CASSPQGAGSYEQYF
TRBV29-1,-,14,TRBJ1-1,once,TGCAGCGTGCTTCCTAGTGGGGGGCCCACTGAAGCTTTCTTT,CSVLPSGGPTEAFF
TRBV5-5,-,16,TRBJ1-1,-,TGTGCCAGCAGCCCCCCCCCGACAGTACGGAACACTGAAGCTTTCTTT,CASSPPPTVRNTEAFF
TRBV9,TRBD2,14,TRBJ2-7,-,TGTGCCAGCAGCGTAACTAGCGCCAGCTACGAGCAGTACTTC,CASSVTSASYEQYF
TRBV28,-,13,TRBJ1-5,-,TGTGCCAGCAGTTGGGGATGGAATCAGCCCCAGCATTTT,CASSWGWNQPQHF
TRBV7-9,TRBD2,15,TRBJ2-3,once,TGTGCCAGCTCGAGGACTAGCGGTAGCACAGATACGCAGTATTTT,CASSRTSGSTDTQYF
TRBV28,-,12,TRBJ1-5,-,TGTGCCAGCAGTCCGGGCCCTTGGGCCCAGCATTTT,CASSPGPWAQHF
TRBV3-1/TRBV3-2,TRBD1,19,TRBJ2-5,-,TGTGCCAGCAGCCCTACGAAAGGGCCTCGACAGGGGGCGAGGGAGACCCAGTACTTC,CASSPTKGPRQGARETQYF
TRBV6-2/TRBV6-3,-,13,TRBJ1-2,-,TGTGCCAGCAGCCCGGCGGCGAGCTATGGCTACACCTTC,CASSPAASYGYTF
TRBV5-8,TRBD1,14,TRBJ1-2,-,TGTGCCAGCAGCTCGGGACAGGGGGCTAGCGGCTACACCTTC,CASSSGQGASGYTF